Following are 24 T cell receptor beta chains from one sample sequenced in a study of T cells in localized non-small cell lung cancer. The data were produced by immunoSEQ multiplex PCR, yet TCRdb's version contains in-frame clones alone and is incomplete. The sample shows under 5,000 clones, roughly 33% of them seen only once. Sequences were derived from lung tumor tissue, sampled before any cancer treatment. The receptors here all came from a male donor aged 60 or older with stage III lung adenocarcinoma.

This chain joins TRBV18 and TRBJ2-2; the match to TRBD1 covers 8 bases. Per germline, CDR1 KGHSH and CDR2 LQKENI. The CDR3 extends over 16 amino acids. V gave up 5 bases and J gave up 5 bases; unmatched junction bases: 10. In nucleotides, the CDR3 is TGTGCCAGCTCAGATCGGGACAGGCGAACGACCGGGGAGCTGTTTTTT. Protein product: CASSDRDRRTTGELFF.

This rearrangement joins TRBV11-3 to TRBJ1-3; D is undetermined. CDR1 SGHNT and CDR2 YENEEA come from the germline V gene. Trimming took off 2 bases at V and 3 bases at J, with 14 bases between the two ends. The CDR3 totals 16 residues. This CDR3 is CASSLYPVSGGNTIYF. The CDR3 bases are TGTGCCAGCAGCTTATACCCAGTCAGTGGTGGAAACACCATATATTTT.

Only a few counts were recorded for this clone. The gene calls are TRBV6-8 and TRBJ1-1; TRBD1 is a possible D gene (5 bases). CDR3 length: 15 residues. V was cut by 7 bases and J by 8 bases, with 23 bases left in between. CDR1 MNHGY and CDR2 SAAAGT come from the germline V gene. The CDR3 nucleotides are TGTGCCAGCACCCACCCGGGGGAGGGGACGGGGGAAGCTTTCTTT. Its protein is CASTHPGEGTGEAFF.

This clone was observed a few times. This rearrangement joins TRBV10-2 to TRBJ1-1; tentative D call: TRBD1 (5 bases). The CDR3 is 14 amino acids. The germline gives CDR1 WSHSY, CDR2 SAAADI. V was cut by 7 bases and J by 3 bases, with 15 bases left in between. The CDR3 sequence is CASTVEGGDTEAFF. In DNA form, the CDR3 reads TGCGCCAGCACCGTGGAGGGAGGGGACACTGAAGCTTTCTTT.

This clone appeared a single time. CDR3 nucleotide sequence: TGTGCCAGCAGCCAGGTGGGGAAGGCGGGCTACACCTTC. This translates into CASSQVGKAGYTF. The genes are TRBV14 and TRBJ1-2; D is unresolved. V was clipped by 3 bases and J by 8 bases, with 13 bases between them. The germline gives CDR1 SGHDN, CDR2 FVKESK. This CDR3 region has 13 residues.

This clone was recorded a few times. The chain links TRBV6-8 to TRBJ1-1; possibly TRBD1 for D (6 bases). In germline, CDR1 is MNHGY, CDR2 SAAAGT. V was clipped by 6 bases and J by 5 bases, with 22 bases between them. The CDR3 length is 16 residues. CDR3 protein: CASRYWGGSVETEAFF. CDR3 DNA sequence: TGTGCCAGCAGATATTGGGGGGGCTCGGTTGAGACTGAAGCTTTCTTT.

The chain recombines TRBV23-1 with TRBJ1-2, with D possibly matching TRBD1 (6 bases). TRBV23-1 is sorted into the ORF group, with uncertain function. The V end was cut by 0 bases, the J end by 0 bases, with 17 bases between. This CDR3 is 18 amino acids long. The CDR3 nucleotides read TGCGCCAGCAGTCAATCAGGCCAGGGAGGGGGAGCTAACTATGGCTACACCTTC. Amino acid sequence: CASSQSGQGGGANYGYTF.

This sequence joins TRBV4-1 and TRBJ1-2; TRBD1 matches 10 bases. Germline V lookup: CDR1 MGHRA, CDR2 YSYEKL. The CDR3 has 15 amino acids. J was trimmed by 7 bases and V by 4 bases; bases with no gene match: 9. CDR3 nucleotides: TGCGCCAGCAGCCCCTCCCAGACAGGGGGCGGTGGCTACACCTTC. Translating gives CASSPSQTGGGGYTF.

In this sample, this clone turned up a few times. The V and J genes are TRBV6-8 and TRBJ1-4, with TRBD1 matching over 11 bases. Germline CDR1 and CDR2: MNHGY and SAAAGT. The trim removed 2 bases at V and 6 bases at J, leaving 5 bases unmatched. The CDR3 has 16 amino acids. CDR3 nucleotides: TGTGCCAGCAGTTACGCCGGGACAGGGGGTTATGAAAAACTGTTTTTT. Translation gives CASSYAGTGGYEKLFF.

The chain couples TRBV18 to TRBJ2-5, with a tentative D call TRBD2 (5 bases). Germline CDR1 is KGHSH and CDR2 is LQKENI. There are 14 residues in the CDR3. Trimming pared 3 bases from V and 4 bases from J, leaving 12 bases between. The DNA for the CDR3 is TGTGCCAGCTCACCCGGACTCCAAGGAGAGACCCAGTACTTC. Translating it yields CASSPGLQGETQYF.

This chain joins TRBV6-8 and TRBJ2-2, with TRBD1 matching 7 bases. The V gene end was trimmed by 10 bases and the J gene end by 7 bases; junction bases not matched to a gene: 15. The germline V gene encodes CDR1 MNHGY and CDR2 SAAAGT. This CDR3 has 15 amino acids. The CDR3 here is CAIRDETGWVGELFF. Here the CDR3 DNA reads TGTGCCATCAGGGACGAGACAGGGTGGGTCGGGGAGCTGTTTTTT.

The V and J genes are TRBV6-8 and TRBJ2-7; 9 bases map to TRBD1. CDR1 and CDR2 (germline): MNHGY, SAAAGT. The CDR3 totals 14 residues. V was pared by 2 bases and J by 6 bases, with 5 bases of the junction left unmatched. CDR3 in amino acids: CASSYGGQGGEQYF. CDR3 DNA sequence: TGTGCCAGCAGTTACGGGGGACAGGGAGGCGAGCAGTACTTC.

This clone has only a few counts. J is TRBJ2-7 and V is TRBV18; 7 bases fit TRBD1. V was pared by 5 bases and J by 7 bases, with 8 bases of the junction left unmatched. CDR1 is KGHSH, CDR2 LQKENI, per germline. The CDR3 has 13 amino acids. The CDR3 sequence is CASSFDRAREQYF. The CDR3 DNA reads as TGTGCCAGCTCATTTGACAGGGCTCGGGAGCAGTACTTC.

The chain links TRBV30 to TRBJ2-7; D is unclear. V dropped 1 base and J dropped 4 bases, with 5 bases sitting between them. The CDR3 has 11 residues. Per germline, CDR1 GTSNPN and CDR2 SVGIG (reference sequence). The CDR3 sequence is CAWSDPYEQYF. The CDR3 coding sequence is TGTGCCTGGAGTGATCCATACGAGCAGTACTTC.

The chain is built from TRBV11-3 and TRBJ2-3, with D possibly matching TRBD2 (6 bases). Germline-derived CDR1 and CDR2 are SGHNT and YENEEA. Deletions cut 5 bases from V and 2 bases from J, with 17 bases between. This CDR3 has 16 amino acids. CDR3 region: CASSPATSPHTDTQYF. CDR3 DNA: TGTGCCAGCAGCCCGGCCACTAGCCCCCACACAGATACGCAGTATTTT.

The chain recombines TRBV30 with TRBJ1-1; D is uncertain. Looked up from germline, CDR1 is GTSNPN and CDR2 is SVGIG (reference sequence). Trimming stripped 0 bases from V and 7 bases from J, with 6 bases between. This CDR3 has 11 residues. The CDR3 loop is CAWSVRLEAFF. The CDR3 DNA is TGTGCCTGGAGTGTACGCCTTGAAGCTTTCTTT.

This clone occurred a few times. The chain recombines TRBV2 with TRBJ1-1; 9 nucleotides agree with TRBD1. The CDR3 is 14 residues long. The germline CDR1 and CDR2 sequences are SNHLY and FYNNEI. The V and J ends lost 7 bases and 1 base, in that order; junction bases with no gene match: 4. The CDR3 loop reads CASKMGQGNTEAFF. The CDR3 DNA is TGTGCCAGCAAGATGGGACAGGGGAACACTGAAGCTTTCTTT.

The chain combines TRBV30 with TRBJ1-2, with 7 bases matching TRBD1. The CDR3 totals 14 residues. Germline lookup yields CDR1 GTSNPN and CDR2 SVGIG (reference sequence). V was pared by 3 bases and J by 4 bases, with 8 bases of the junction left unmatched. CDR3 coding DNA: TGTGCCTGGAGCCGTGATTCAGGGGGCTATGGCTACACCTTC. Amino acid sequence: CAWSRDSGGYGYTF. Full variable domain (remainder filled in from reference TRBV30 and TRBJ1-2): SQTIHQWPATLVQPVGSPLSLECTVEGTSNPNLYWYRQAAGRGLQLLFYSVGIGQISSEVPQNLSASRPQDRQFILSSKKLLLSDSGFYLCAWSRDSGGYGYTFGSGTRLTVV.

The J gene is TRBJ2-3, the V gene TRBV14, with 8 nucleotides matching TRBD1. Germline V gene sequence: CDR1 SGHDN, CDR2 FVKESK. The length of the CDR3 is 16 residues. V was clipped by 5 bases and J by 2 bases; unmatched bases: 9. The CDR3 here is CASSAPGQEITDTQYF. DNA for the CDR3: TGTGCCAGCAGCGCCCCGGGACAGGAGATCACAGATACGCAGTATTTT.

J is TRBJ1-3 and V is TRBV19; 8 nucleotides match TRBD1. In germline, CDR1 is LNHDA, CDR2 SQIVND (reference sequence). J was trimmed by 5 bases and V by 0 bases; bases with no gene match: 12. The CDR3 has 18 amino acids. The CDR3 DNA reads as TGTGCCAGTAGTATAGACCTAAGCTTCGACAGGGGAAGAAACACCATATATTTT. Translation: CASSIDLSFDRGRNTIYF.

The chain uses TRBV19 and TRBJ2-1, with 8 bases lining up with TRBD1. CDR1 is LNHDA and CDR2 is SQIVND in the germline V gene (reference sequence). The CDR3 is 15 residues long. V trimming: 7 bases; J trimming: 5 bases; junction bases outside the gene matches: 10. For the CDR3, the DNA is TGTGCCAGTACCTATCGACAGGGGCTTCACAATGAGCAGTTCTTC. It translates to CASTYRQGLHNEQFF.

This chain links TRBV9 with TRBJ2-6, with TRBD2 as a possible D gene (6 bases). The germline V gene has CDR1 SGDLS and CDR2 YYNGEE. The CDR3 runs to 16 residues. Trimming cost V 0 bases and J 1 base, with 8 bases left between them. CDR3 protein: CASSVGSGSGANVLTF. The CDR3 region has the DNA TGTGCCAGCAGCGTAGGCAGCGGGTCTGGGGCCAACGTCCTGACTTTC.

The chain combines TRBV27 with TRBJ2-3; TRBD2 agrees at 10 bases. Germline trimming cut 7 bases from V and 4 bases from J; bases unmatched to any gene: 5. The CDR3 is 14 amino acids. Germline values: CDR1 MNHEY, CDR2 SMNVEV (reference sequence). The CDR3 loop reads CASMPSGGADTQYF. CDR3 nucleotide sequence: TGTGCCAGCATGCCCAGCGGGGGGGCAGATACGCAGTATTTT.

V is TRBV19 and J is TRBJ1-5; TRBD1 matches at 7 bases. The CDR3 is made up of 15 amino acids. Germline CDR1 is LNHDA and CDR2 is SQIVND (reference sequence). After removal of 2 bases from V and 9 bases from J, the junction contained 10 bases not matched to a gene. DNA of the CDR3: TGTGCCAGTAGTATACTGACAGGGACCTCAGGGCCCCAGCATTTT. It specifies CASSILTGTSGPQHF.